This T cell receptor (beta chain) was observed in a study of blood T cell repertoires in COVID-19. This CDR3 spans 18 amino acids. V dropped 5 bases and J dropped 4; count of bases not matched to a gene: 10. Germline-derived CDR1 and CDR2 are SGHNT and YYREEE (reference sequence). The assay was immunoSEQ multiplex PCR, and TCRdb's table has in-frame clones only and misses some. The table records about 190,000 clones, 65% to 80% of them present only once. The TCR sequence derives from a woman aged 45-59 years with acute COVID-19. What was sequenced was PBMCs or T cells enriched from blood (not recorded which). The V and J genes are TRBV5-4 and TRBJ2-3; 16 bases agree with TRBD2. CDR3 sequence (DNA): TGTGCCAGCAGGCCGGGACTAGCGGGGGGGCTGGACGCAGATACGCAGTATTTT. As protein: CASRPGLAGGLDADTQYF.